The 17 T cell receptor beta chains listed next were all sequenced from one sample in a study of blood T cell repertoires in COVID-19 (dated by TCRdb to the early 2020s). Library construction relied on the immunoSEQ multiplex PCR assay. The source is immuneACCESS, and TCRdb retained only in-frame sequences with V and J called. Part of the clones is not carried over; for the studies checked, unresolved V genes explain less than half of this, and the remainder is unexplained. A total of 220,000 or so clones appear in this sample, about 81% of them only once. Clones ranked in the top ten supply 8% to 9% of the sample. The sample consisted of peripheral blood. These receptor sequences come from a woman older than 75 with COVID-19, enrolled during active disease.

This rearrangement joins TRBV19 to TRBJ1-1; the match to TRBD1 covers 7 bases. The CDR3 totals 15 residues. Looked up from germline, CDR1 is LNHDA and CDR2 is SQIVND (reference sequence). J gave up 1 base and V 4 bases, and 6 bases lay outside the gene matches. CDR3 residues: CASSNRGFGNTEAFF. The CDR3 DNA sequence: TGTGCCAGTAGTAACAGGGGATTCGGGAACACTGAAGCTTTCTTT.

V gene TRBV3-1 (or the pseudogene TRBV3-2) combines with J gene TRBJ2-1; 10 nucleotides match TRBD2. Looked up from germline, CDR1 is LGHDT and CDR2 is YNNKEL (reference sequence). The CDR3 has 17 amino acids. J gave up 7 bases and V 1 base, and 10 bases lay outside the gene matches. The CDR3 spells CASSQAPLAGVRNEQFF. In DNA form, the CDR3 reads TGTGCCAGCAGCCAAGCCCCTCTAGCGGGAGTTAGAAATGAGCAGTTCTTC.

For the CDR3, the DNA is TGTGCCAGCAGCCTAACTAGCGGGATCACAGATACGCAGTATTTT. Its protein is CASSLTSGITDTQYF. This rearrangement joins TRBV9 to TRBJ2-3; 10 bases map to TRBD2. This CDR3 is built from 15 residues. Germline V CDR1 and CDR2: SGDLS, YYNGEE. V lost 4 bases to trimming and J lost 2 bases; unmatched junction nucleotides: 4.

This sequence joins TRBV6-5 and TRBJ2-2; TRBD2 matches at 10 bases. This CDR3 contains 15 residues. V gave up 6 bases and J gave up 1 base; unmatched junction bases: 2. Germline assignment: CDR1 MNHEY and CDR2 SVGAGI. The DNA for the CDR3 is TGTGCCAGCAGGCTAGCGGGGGTGAACACCGGGGAGCTGTTTTTT. Translated, it gives CASRLAGVNTGELFF.

This clone was observed a handful of times. The same CDR3 also results from other DNA sequences found in this sample. The V and J genes are TRBV24-1 and TRBJ2-5, with 8 bases matching TRBD2. The CDR3 sequence is 15 residues long. J gave up 0 bases and V 5 bases, and 4 bases lay outside the gene matches. CDR1 and CDR2 from the germline V gene are KGHDR and SFDVKD. The CDR3 reads CATSGAGGYQETQYF. DNA for the CDR3: TGTGCCACCAGTGGGGCGGGAGGATACCAAGAGACCCAGTACTTC.

This chain uses TRBV6-5 with TRBJ2-4; no reliable D call. V was trimmed by 3 bases and J by 1 base, leaving 13 bases between them. The CDR3 runs 16 residues. Germline V gene lookup returns CDR1 MNHEY and CDR2 SVGAGI. The CDR3 nucleotides read TGTGCCAGCAGTTATCGTCGAGAGAGTGCCAAAAACATTCAGTACTTC. Encoded protein: CASSYRRESAKNIQYF.

This clone was observed a single time. J is TRBJ2-3 and V is TRBV24-1; D may be TRBD1 (5 bases). In germline, CDR1 is KGHDR, CDR2 SFDVKD. The CDR3 sequence is 12 residues long. V was trimmed by 4 bases and J by 9 bases, leaving 10 bases between them. The DNA for the CDR3 is TGTGCCACCAGTGAACCTAGGGGAACGCAGTATTTT. Its translation: CATSEPRGTQYF.

J is TRBJ2-4 and V is TRBV3-1 (or the pseudogene TRBV3-2), with D perhaps matching TRBD2 (6 bases). The CDR3 consists of 14 residues. Per germline, CDR1 LGHDT and CDR2 YNNKEL (reference sequence). Trimming cost V 1 base and J 6 bases, with 10 bases left between them. DNA for the CDR3: TGTGCCAGCAGCCAAGGAGGAGGGAGAAACATTCAGTACTTC. This codes for CASSQGGGRNIQYF.

The V call is TRBV16, the J call TRBJ1-2; TRBD1 agrees at 7 bases. The V gene end was trimmed by 0 bases and the J gene end by 8 bases; junction bases not matched to a gene: 9. The germline V gene has CDR1 KGHSY and CDR2 FQNENV. There are 15 residues in the CDR3. The CDR3 spells CASSQSSEGARGYTF. The CDR3, as DNA: TGTGCCAGCAGCCAATCGTCTGAGGGGGCAAGGGGCTACACCTTC.

This clone was found once. This chain uses TRBV7-2 with TRBJ1-2, with TRBD1 identical over 7 bases. V shed 5 bases, J shed 2 bases, and the junction held 8 bases outside the gene matches. The CDR3 consists of 15 residues. Germline CDR1 SGHTA, CDR2 FQGNSA. CDR3: CASSDPPGGNYGYTF. As DNA, the CDR3 is TGTGCCAGCAGCGATCCCCCAGGGGGGAACTATGGCTACACCTTC.

V and J are TRBV5-1 and TRBJ2-5; 7 bases match TRBD2. This CDR3 is built from 15 residues. V gave up 1 base and J gave up 5 bases; unmatched junction bases: 8. The germline V gene has CDR1 SGHRS and CDR2 YFSETQ. Written as DNA, the CDR3 is TGCGCCAGCAGCTTGATCCAGCGGGGACGGGAGACCCAGTACTTC. Translated: CASSLIQRGRETQYF.

This rearrangement joins TRBV5-1 to TRBJ2-3, with D possibly matching TRBD2 (6 bases). Germline V gene lookup returns CDR1 SGHRS and CDR2 YFSETQ. This CDR3 is built from 15 residues. The V gene lost 5 bases and the J gene lost 1 base, with 14 bases spanning the gap. Written as DNA, the CDR3 is TGCGCCAGCAGTCCAAGCGGGCCAGGCACAGATACGCAGTATTTT. It is translated as CASSPSGPGTDTQYF.

The genes are TRBV7-9 and TRBJ1-3; D ambiguous. CDR3 size: 15 residues. Trimming pared 3 bases from V and 0 bases from J, leaving 9 bases between. Germline CDR1 SEHNR, CDR2 FQNEAQ (reference sequence). DNA for the CDR3: TGTGCCAGCAGCTTGATACAGAACTCTGGAAACACCATATATTTT. Its protein is CASSLIQNSGNTIYF.

This clone appeared a single time. The J gene is TRBJ1-2, the V gene TRBV3-1 (or the pseudogene TRBV3-2); D not resolved. Germline-derived CDR1 and CDR2 are LGHDT and YNNKEL (reference sequence). The V gene lost 0 bases and the J gene lost 7 bases, with 12 bases spanning the gap. The CDR3 runs 14 residues. The CDR3 DNA reads as TGTGCCAGCAGCCAAGAGGACGGGAGGAGTGGCTACACCTTC. This encodes CASSQEDGRSGYTF.

The V call is TRBV6-5, the J call TRBJ1-2; TRBD1 agrees at 8 bases. CDR1 and CDR2 from the germline V gene are MNHEY and SVGAGI. CDR3 length equals 14 residues. Losses at the gene ends were 7 bases for V and 5 bases for J; bases not matched to a gene: 9. In nucleotides, the CDR3 is TGTGCCAGCACCCCAGGGGGCCGCTATTATGGCTACACCTTC. Translation gives CASTPGGRYYGYTF.

The V and J genes are TRBV9 and TRBJ2-1; 11 nucleotides agree with TRBD2. The CDR3 has 16 amino acids. Germline CDR1 reads SGDLS; CDR2 reads YYNGEE. V dropped 0 bases and J dropped 8; count of bases not matched to a gene: 7. The DNA for the CDR3 is TGTGCCAGCAGCGTAGTAGGGACTAGCGGTTTCGATGAGCAGTTCTTC. Residues: CASSVVGTSGFDEQFF.

The rearrangement links TRBV4-2 to TRBJ1-3; unclear D gene. V was trimmed by 3 bases and J by 1 base, leaving 7 bases between them. This CDR3 is 14 amino acids long. Germline-derived CDR1 and CDR2 are LGHNA and YNFKEQ. The CDR3 coding sequence is TGTGCCAGCAGCCACCCCGCGTCTGGAAACACCATATATTTT. It codes for CASSHPASGNTIYF.